What follows is one T cell receptor (beta chain) and its context. The target antigen is unknown. This entry comes from a study of radiotherapy plus CTLA-4 blockade in lung cancer. In the study overall: Objective response was observed in roughly a sixth of patients, and disease control in roughly 30%.

The germline gives CDR1 SGHRS, CDR2 YFSETQ. The CDR3 runs to 15 residues. V lost 0 bases and J 4 bases, leaving 14 bases between the germline ends. Whole-study results and caveats: Blood TCR clones of tumor origin expanded after radiotherapy plus ipilimumab.

The protocol was immunoSEQ multiplex PCR, while the TCRdb copy is restricted to in-frame clones and leaves out a portion. The table includes 90,000 to 100,000 clones, roughly four fifths detected once. V gene TRBV5-1 combines with J gene TRBJ2-7, with D perhaps given as TRBD1 or TRBD2 (5 bases each). Sequenced material: peripheral blood, taken from a patient treated with radiotherapy plus ipilimumab. The clonotype was recovered from a human donor with non-small cell lung cancer that progressed on radiotherapy plus ipilimumab. CDR3 protein: CASSLGVGEPYEQYF. CDR3 bases: TGCGCCAGCAGCTTGGGGGTAGGGGAGCCTTACGAGCAGTACTTC.